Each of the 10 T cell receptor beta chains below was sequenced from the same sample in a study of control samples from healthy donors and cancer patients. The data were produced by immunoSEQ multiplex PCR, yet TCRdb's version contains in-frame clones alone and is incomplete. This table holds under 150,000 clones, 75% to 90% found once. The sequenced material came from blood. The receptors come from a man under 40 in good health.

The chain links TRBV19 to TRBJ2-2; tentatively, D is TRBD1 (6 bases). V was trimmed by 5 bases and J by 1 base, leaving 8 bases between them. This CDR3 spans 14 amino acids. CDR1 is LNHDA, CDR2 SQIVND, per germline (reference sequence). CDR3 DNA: TGTGCCAGTAGTCCGACAGGGAACACCGGGGAGCTGTTTTTT. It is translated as CASSPTGNTGELFF. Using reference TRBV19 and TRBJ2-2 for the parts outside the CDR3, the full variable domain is DGGITQSPKYLFRKEGQNVTLSCEQNLNHDAMYWYRQDPGQGLRLIYYSQIVNDFQKGDIAEGYSVSREKKESFPLTVTSAQKNPTAFYLCASSPTGNTGELFFGEGSRLTVL.

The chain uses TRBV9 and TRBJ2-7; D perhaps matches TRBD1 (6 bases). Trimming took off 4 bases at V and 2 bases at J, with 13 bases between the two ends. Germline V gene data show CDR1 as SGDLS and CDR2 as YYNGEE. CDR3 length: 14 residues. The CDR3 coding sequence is TGTGCCAGCAGCACAACAGGGTACCCCTACGAGCAGTACTTC. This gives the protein CASSTTGYPYEQYF.

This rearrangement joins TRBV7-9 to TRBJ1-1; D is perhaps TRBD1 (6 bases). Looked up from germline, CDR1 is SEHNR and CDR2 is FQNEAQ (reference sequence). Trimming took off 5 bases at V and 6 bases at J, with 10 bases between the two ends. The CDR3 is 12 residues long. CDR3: CASSPWTAEAFF. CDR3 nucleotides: TGTGCCAGCAGCCCGTGGACAGCTGAAGCTTTCTTT.

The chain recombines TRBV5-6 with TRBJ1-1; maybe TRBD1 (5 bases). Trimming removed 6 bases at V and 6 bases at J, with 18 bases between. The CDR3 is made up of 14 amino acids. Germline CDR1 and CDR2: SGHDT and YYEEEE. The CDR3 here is CASTRRTLRPEAFF. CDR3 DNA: TGTGCCAGCACTCGCCGGACACTGAGACCTGAAGCTTTCTTT.

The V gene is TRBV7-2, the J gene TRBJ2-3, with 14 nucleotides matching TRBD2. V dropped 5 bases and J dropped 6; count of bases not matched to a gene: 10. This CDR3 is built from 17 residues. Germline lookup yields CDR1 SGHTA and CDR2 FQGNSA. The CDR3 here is CASSPLGLAGGRDTQYF. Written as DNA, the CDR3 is TGTGCCAGCAGCCCCTTAGGACTAGCGGGGGGCAGGGATACGCAGTATTTT.

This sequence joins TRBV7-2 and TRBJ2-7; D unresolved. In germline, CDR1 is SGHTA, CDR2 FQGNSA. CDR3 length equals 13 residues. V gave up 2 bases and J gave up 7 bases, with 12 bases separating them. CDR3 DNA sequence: TGTGCCAGCAGCTTAAACCCTGGTCAGGAGCAGTACTTC. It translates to CASSLNPGQEQYF.

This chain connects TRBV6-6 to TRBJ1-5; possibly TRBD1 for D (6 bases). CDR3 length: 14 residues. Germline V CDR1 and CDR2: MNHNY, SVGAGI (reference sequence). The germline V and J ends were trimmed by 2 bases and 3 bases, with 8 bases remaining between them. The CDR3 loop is CASSYQGNNQPQHF. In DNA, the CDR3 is TGTGCCAGCAGTTACCAGGGGAACAATCAGCCCCAGCATTTT.

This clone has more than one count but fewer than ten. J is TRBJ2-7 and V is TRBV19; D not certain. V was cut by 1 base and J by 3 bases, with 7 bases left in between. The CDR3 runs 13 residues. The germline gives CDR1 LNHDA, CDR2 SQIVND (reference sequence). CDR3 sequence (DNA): TGTGCCAGTAGTATAGCCCCAAGCTACGAGCAGTACTTC. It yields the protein CASSIAPSYEQYF. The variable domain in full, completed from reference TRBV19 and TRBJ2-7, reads DGGITQSPKYLFRKEGQNVTLSCEQNLNHDAMYWYRQDPGQGLRLIYYSQIVNDFQKGDIAEGYSVSREKKESFPLTVTSAQKNPTAFYLCASSIAPSYEQYFGPGTRLTVT.

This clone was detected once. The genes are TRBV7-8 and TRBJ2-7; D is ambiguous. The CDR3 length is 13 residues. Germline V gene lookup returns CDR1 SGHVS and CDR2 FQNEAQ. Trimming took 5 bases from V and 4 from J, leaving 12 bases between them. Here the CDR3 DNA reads TGTGCCAGCAGCCCAGCGTCCCTATACGAGCAGTACTTC. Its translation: CASSPASLYEQYF.

The CDR3 coding sequence is TGTGCCAGCAGCCAAGAGGTCCTTCAAGATACGCAGTATTTT. This translates into CASSQEVLQDTQYF. This rearrangement joins TRBV3-1 (or the pseudogene TRBV3-2) to TRBJ2-3, with D unresolved. This CDR3 region has 14 residues. V was cut by 0 bases and J by 5 bases, with 9 bases left in between. Germline V gene lookup returns CDR1 LGHDT and CDR2 YNNKEL (reference sequence).